These 5 T cell receptor beta chains came from one sample sequenced in a study of regulatory T cells in long-lasting Graves disease. The time point denotes: newly diagnosed GD, antithyroid drugs for less than 3 months. The TCR library was made from RNA that had been extracted from PBMCs in TRIzol. Arm-PCR of CDR3 regions and iRepertoire HTBI primers were the basis on which TCR beta libraries were built. From the multiplex PCR reads, TCRdb called clonotypes with MiXCR, one entry per CDR3 protein. The data contain 400,000 to 550,000 distinct CDR3 sequences, just under 15% of them singletons. These data were likewise used in another study, on T cells in Graves' hyperthyroidism and ophthalmopathy.

Sequencing was performed on peripheral blood mononuclear cells (PBMCs), taken at new diagnosis, from a patient treated with antithyroid drugs. These receptors came from a woman in her 30s with Graves disease.

This chain uses TRBV24-1 with TRBJ1-5; 7 positions agree with TRBD1. This CDR3 contains 14 residues. Germline V gene data show CDR1 as KGHDR and CDR2 as SFDVKD. V lost 4 bases to trimming and J lost 4 bases; unmatched junction nucleotides: 3. CDR3 region: CATSDRGWNQPQHF. In DNA, the CDR3 is TGTGCCACCAGTGACAGGGGGTGGAATCAGCCCCAGCATTTT.

This clonotype showed up many times. The chain couples TRBV5-1 to TRBJ1-1, with a tentative D call TRBD1 (5 bases). Per germline, CDR1 SGHRS and CDR2 YFSETQ. V lost 1 base, J lost 0 bases, and 19 bases lay in between. This CDR3 comprises 18 residues. The CDR3, as DNA: TGCGCCAGCAGCTTGATTCCCCGGGACTTCTACTTGAACACTGAAGCTTTCTTT. Protein: CASSLIPRDFYLNTEAFF.

This chain links TRBV27 with TRBJ2-1; 7 bases are a match to TRBD1. Unmatched junction bases numbered 10, after V lost 5 bases and J lost 0 bases. The CDR3 has 17 residues. Germline CDR1 MNHEY, CDR2 SMNVEV (reference sequence). The CDR3 sequence is CASSPHTGARSYNEQFF. CDR3 bases: TGTGCCAGCAGTCCACACACAGGGGCCCGCTCCTACAATGAGCAGTTCTTC.

The table lists this clonotype with many counts. The chain employs TRBV20-1 and TRBJ2-7; D is uncertain. V was trimmed by 0 bases and J by 0 bases, leaving 18 bases between them. The CDR3 covers 17 residues. Germline CDR1 is DFQATT and CDR2 is SNEGSKA (reference sequence). CDR3 bases: TGCAGTGCTAGAGATGCGGTGACACAGTTGAGCTCCTACGAGCAGTACTTC. This encodes CSARDAVTQLSSYEQYF.

This clonotype was picked up many times. This sequence joins TRBV27 and TRBJ1-2; 8 nucleotides line up with TRBD1. Germline V lookup: CDR1 MNHEY, CDR2 SMNVEV (reference sequence). The ends lost 6 bases at V and 2 bases at J; junction bases unmatched: 8. The CDR3 has 15 amino acids. The CDR3 sequence: CASSPRRQGNYGYTF. The CDR3 DNA reads TGTGCCAGCAGCCCGAGGCGACAGGGGAACTATGGCTACACCTTC.